This entry features one T cell receptor beta chain sequence. The use of a sample-barcoded 5' primer and a J-beta primer mix characterized a second PCR of about 7 to 12 cycles. Using its own MiXCR run on the 5' RACE reads, TCRdb lists one record per CDR3 protein. In the table there are about 780,000 distinct CDR3 sequences, less than 60% of which are singletons. This record belongs to a study of blood T cells in healthy people across ages. The sequencing input was blood. The source of this sequence is a man aged 80 or over in good health.

The CDR3 spells CASSQGEHSPLHF. The CDR3 DNA is TGTGCCAGCAGCCAAGGAGAACATTCACCCCTCCACTTT. The J gene is TRBJ1-6, the V gene TRBV3-1; D gene ambiguous. V dropped 1 base and J dropped 8 bases, with 6 bases sitting between them. This CDR3 spans 13 amino acids. Germline assignment: CDR1 LGHDT and CDR2 YNNKEL (reference sequence). Variable domain in full (rest from reference TRBV3-1 and TRBJ1-6): DTAVSQTPKYLVTQMGNDKSIKCEQNLGHDTMYWYKQDSKKFLKIMFSYNNKELIINETVPNRFSPKSPDKAHLNLHINSLELGDSAVYFCASSQGEHSPLHFGNGTRLTVT.